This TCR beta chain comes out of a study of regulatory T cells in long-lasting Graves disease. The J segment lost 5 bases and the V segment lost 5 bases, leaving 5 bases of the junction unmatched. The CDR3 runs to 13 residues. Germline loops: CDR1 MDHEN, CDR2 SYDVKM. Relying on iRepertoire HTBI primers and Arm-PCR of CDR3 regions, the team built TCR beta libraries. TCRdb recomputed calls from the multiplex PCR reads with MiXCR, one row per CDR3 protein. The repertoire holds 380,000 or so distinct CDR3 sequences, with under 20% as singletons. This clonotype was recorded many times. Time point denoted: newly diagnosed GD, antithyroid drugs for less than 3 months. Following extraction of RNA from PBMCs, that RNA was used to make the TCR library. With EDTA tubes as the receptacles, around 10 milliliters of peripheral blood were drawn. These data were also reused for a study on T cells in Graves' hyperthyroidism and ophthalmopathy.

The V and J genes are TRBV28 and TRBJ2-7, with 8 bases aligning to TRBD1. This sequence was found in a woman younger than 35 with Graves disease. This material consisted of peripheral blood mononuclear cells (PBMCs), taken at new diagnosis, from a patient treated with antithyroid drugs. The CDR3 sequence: CASSETGDHEQYF. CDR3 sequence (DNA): TGTGCCAGCAGTGAGACAGGGGATCACGAGCAGTACTTC.